One sample yielded the 15 T cell receptor beta chains listed below, sequenced in a study of blood T cell repertoires in COVID-19. Method: immunoSEQ multiplex PCR; TCRdb's copy keeps in-frame clones and lacks some. Of some 200,000 clones in the sample, around 79% were seen once. Input material: peripheral blood. Every receptor here comes from a woman aged 65 to 85 with acute or convalescent COVID-19.

J is TRBJ2-7 and V is TRBV27, with D possibly being TRBD1 (5 bases). The germline CDR1 and CDR2 sequences are MNHEY and SMNVEV (reference sequence). Trimming shortened V by 3 bases and J by 0 bases, and 9 bases separated the two germline ends. This CDR3 region has 14 residues. In DNA, the CDR3 is TGTGCCAGCAGTTTCCAGGGAAGCTCCTACGAGCAGTACTTC. Amino acids: CASSFQGSSYEQYF.

The V call is TRBV29-1, the J call TRBJ2-1; 10 bases fit TRBD2. V lost 7 bases and J lost 5; bases outside the gene matches: 5. CDR1 is SQVTM and CDR2 is ANQGSEA in the germline V gene. The CDR3 is made up of 13 amino acids. CDR3 amino acids: CSALAGAHNEQFF. DNA for the CDR3: TGCAGCGCTCTAGCGGGAGCCCACAATGAGCAGTTCTTC.

The chain carries TRBV20-1 and TRBJ2-7; D perhaps matches TRBD1 (6 bases). Germline loops: CDR1 DFQATT, CDR2 SNEGSKA (reference sequence). CDR3 length: 14 amino acids. The V and J ends lost 3 bases and 3 bases respectively, with 15 bases between them. CDR3 amino acids: CSASSGAVLYEQYF. CDR3 sequence (DNA): TGCAGTGCTAGTTCAGGGGCGGTACTCTACGAGCAGTACTTC.

The chain recombines TRBV19 with TRBJ1-5; D unresolved. With 5 bases removed from V and 7 bases from J, the gap between germline ends came to 12 bases. CDR1 is LNHDA and CDR2 is SQIVND in the germline V gene (reference sequence). CDR3 length equals 13 residues. The CDR3 DNA reads TGTGCCAGTAGTTCCGTTCAGCGCCAGCCCCAGCATTTT. Encoded protein: CASSSVQRQPQHF.

The rearrangement links TRBV6-5 to TRBJ2-1; maybe TRBD2 (6 bases). CDR3 length: 15 residues. The ends were cut back, 0 bases at V and 4 bases at J, with 10 bases in the middle. Per germline, CDR1 MNHEY and CDR2 SVGAGI. CDR3 DNA sequence: TGTGCCAGCAGTTACTCCGGCGGGGCGTACAATGAGCAGTTCTTC. Translating it yields CASSYSGGAYNEQFF.

This rearrangement joins TRBV19 to TRBJ1-3; possible D gene TRBD1, 6 bases. CDR1 LNHDA and CDR2 SQIVND come from the germline V gene (reference sequence). The CDR3 covers 16 residues. Trimming stripped 5 bases from V and 0 bases from J, with 14 bases between. CDR3 region: CASSGPTGSSGNTIYF. The CDR3 DNA reads as TGTGCCAGTAGTGGACCTACAGGGTCCTCTGGAAACACCATATATTTT.

A single count supports this clone. The J gene is TRBJ1-1, the V gene TRBV28; D ambiguous. V was pared by 2 bases and J by 0 bases, with 7 bases between. The CDR3 has 14 residues. Germline V gives CDR1 MDHEN, CDR2 SYDVKM. CDR3 amino acids: CASSLNTLNTEAFF. CDR3 DNA sequence: TGTGCCAGCAGTTTAAACACATTGAACACTGAAGCTTTCTTT.

This rearrangement joins TRBV5-1 to TRBJ1-3; a weak D match, TRBD1 (6 bases). In germline, CDR1 is SGHRS, CDR2 YFSETQ. CDR3 length equals 17 residues. With 5 bases removed from V and 2 bases from J, the gap between germline ends came to 20 bases. The CDR3 spells CASRETQGTVAGNTIYF. The CDR3 coding sequence is TGCGCCAGCAGAGAAACACAGGGTACCGTGGCTGGAAACACCATATATTTT. The variable domain in full, with the rest retrieved from reference TRBV5-1 and TRBJ1-3, is KAGVTQTPRYLIKTRGQQVTLSCSPISGHRSVSWYQQTPGQGLQFLFEYFSETQRNKGNFPGRFSGRQFSNSRSEMNVSTLELGDSALYLCASRETQGTVAGNTIYFGEGSWLTVV.

This clone was seen only a few times. The genes are TRBV5-6 and TRBJ2-3, with 10 positions matching TRBD2. Germline lookup yields CDR1 SGHDT and CDR2 YYEEEE. The CDR3 has 15 amino acids. Trimming removed 4 bases from V and 1 base from J; junction bases left unmatched: 3. The CDR3 loop is CASSVGLAGTDTQYF. Here the CDR3 DNA reads TGTGCCAGCAGCGTCGGACTAGCGGGCACAGATACGCAGTATTTT.

This chain uses TRBV5-6 with TRBJ1-6; no firm D call. The CDR3 loop spans 17 amino acids. The germline V and J ends were trimmed by 3 bases and 4 bases, with 17 bases remaining between them. In germline, CDR1 is SGHDT, CDR2 YYEEEE. The CDR3, as DNA: TGTGCCAGCAGCTCTCCGGGATCAGACACTTATAATTCACCCCTCCACTTT. Its protein product is CASSSPGSDTYNSPLHF. Using reference TRBV5-6 and TRBJ1-6 for the parts outside the CDR3, the full variable domain is DAGVTQSPTHLIKTRGQQVTLRCSPKSGHDTVSWYQQALGQGPQFIFQYYEEEERQRGNFPDRFSGHQFPNYSSELNVNALLLGDSALYLCASSSPGSDTYNSPLHFGNGTRLTVT.

The chain couples TRBV19 to TRBJ2-5, with 7 bases lining up with TRBD2. J gave up 5 bases and V 4 bases, and 4 bases lay outside the gene matches. This CDR3 is built from 13 residues. Germline lookup yields CDR1 LNHDA and CDR2 SQIVND (reference sequence). The CDR3 coding sequence is TGTGCCAGTAGTAAGGCGGGAGTGGAGACCCAGTACTTC. This codes for CASSKAGVETQYF. The full variable domain, in which reference TRBV19 and TRBJ2-5 provide the parts outside the CDR3, is DGGITQSPKYLFRKEGQNVTLSCEQNLNHDAMYWYRQDPGQGLRLIYYSQIVNDFQKGDIAEGYSVSREKKESFPLTVTSAQKNPTAFYLCASSKAGVETQYFGPGTRLLVL.

V is TRBV3-1 (or the pseudogene TRBV3-2) and J is TRBJ1-2, with D tentatively TRBD1 (5 bases). The ends were cut back, 4 bases at V and 3 bases at J, with 18 bases in the middle. The length of the CDR3 is 16 residues. Germline V gives CDR1 LGHDT, CDR2 YNNKEL (reference sequence). The CDR3 DNA is TGTGCCAGCAGCCCACAGTACGACTCAGGGCACTATGGCTACACCTTC. Its translation: CASSPQYDSGHYGYTF.

This clone appeared many times. This rearrangement joins TRBV3-1 (or the pseudogene TRBV3-2) to TRBJ1-6, with D maybe TRBD1 (5 bases). V was pared by 0 bases and J by 6 bases, with 9 bases between. This CDR3 is 15 amino acids long. Germline V gene sequence: CDR1 LGHDT, CDR2 YNNKEL (reference sequence). As DNA, the CDR3 is TGTGCCAGCAGCCAAGATTTGCAGGGTAATTCACCCCTCCACTTT. This codes for CASSQDLQGNSPLHF.

The chain couples TRBV4-2 to TRBJ1-6; D is uncertain. The CDR3 sequence is 15 residues long. In germline, CDR1 is LGHNA, CDR2 YNFKEQ. V dropped 0 bases and J dropped 8 bases, with 11 bases sitting between them. As DNA, the CDR3 is TGTGCCAGCAGCCAAGATAGCCCCCGGGATTCACCCCTCCACTTT. It encodes CASSQDSPRDSPLHF.

The chain links TRBV5-1 to TRBJ2-3; TRBD1 aligns across 7 bases. J lost 0 bases, V lost 2 bases, and 3 bases had no gene match. Germline V gene lookup returns CDR1 SGHRS and CDR2 YFSETQ. The CDR3 is 15 amino acids. The CDR3 DNA reads as TGCGCCAGCAGCTTTAGACAGGGTAGCACAGATACGCAGTATTTT. Its translation is CASSFRQGSTDTQYF.